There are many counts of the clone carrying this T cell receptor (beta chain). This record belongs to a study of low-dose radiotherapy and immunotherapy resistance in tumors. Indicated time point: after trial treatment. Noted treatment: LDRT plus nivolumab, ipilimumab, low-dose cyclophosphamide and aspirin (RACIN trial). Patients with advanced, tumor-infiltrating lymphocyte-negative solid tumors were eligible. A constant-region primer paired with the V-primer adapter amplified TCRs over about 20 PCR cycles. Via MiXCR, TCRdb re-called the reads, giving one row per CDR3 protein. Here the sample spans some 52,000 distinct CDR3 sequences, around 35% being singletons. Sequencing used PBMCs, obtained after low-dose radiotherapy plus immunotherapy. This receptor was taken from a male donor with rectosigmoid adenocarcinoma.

The DNA of the CDR3 is TGCAGCGTTGGAGGACAGGGTCGGGTTGACACCGGGGAGCTGTTTTTT. Its translation is CSVGGQGRVDTGELFF. The chain couples TRBV29-1 to TRBJ2-2; 8 bases align to TRBD1. V dropped 4 bases and J dropped 3; count of bases not matched to a gene: 10. The CDR3 loop spans 16 amino acids. The germline gives CDR1 SQVTM, CDR2 ANQGSEA.